This T cell receptor beta chain was sequenced for a study of CD8 T cells in Susac syndrome. Trimming took 7 bases from V and 8 from J, leaving 17 bases between them. The CDR3 totals 13 residues. Random hexamers were used to reverse transcribe an amount of about 0.5 to 1 ug RNA. TCRdb used MiXCR to reprocess the immunoSEQ multiplex PCR reads, holding one entry per CDR3 protein. The sample has approximately 190,000 distinct CDR3 sequences, just under 95% seen once. Patients with Susac syndrome showed fulfilment of recently defined diagnostic criteria for definite or probable disease. This clonotype has a single count.

The sequence was obtained from a human donor with Susac syndrome. The V gene is TRBV12-3 or TRBV12-4, the J gene TRBJ1-2; D remains ambiguous. The sequenced sample was CD8+ T cells from PBMCs. CDR3 coding DNA: TGTGCCAGCAAAGAGGCACTCACCTACGGCTACACCTTC. As protein: CASKEALTYGYTF.